This T cell receptor beta chain was identified in a study of blood T cell repertoires in COVID-19. The table came from immunoSEQ multiplex PCR; TCRdb's copy has only in-frame clones and leaves some out. The sample holds over 200,000 clones; about 88% are singletons and the top ten take roughly 0.69%. The CDR3 has 16 amino acids. The V gene lost 3 bases and the J gene lost 4 bases, with 18 bases spanning the gap. The germline CDR1 and CDR2 sequences are SGHVS and FQNEAQ. The TCR was taken from a man in his forties with acute or convalescent COVID-19. The specimen sequenced was peripheral blood. V is TRBV7-8 and J is TRBJ1-1, with D uncertain. The DNA for the CDR3 is TGTGCCAGCAGCTTCTACCCTCCTACAGCTGGCACTGAAGCTTTCTTT. The encoded protein is CASSFYPPTAGTEAFF.